The sequence of this T cell receptor (beta chain) was determined in a study of Graves' ophthalmopathy and Graves' hyperthyroidism. Amplified TCR beta CDR3 regions were obtained using RNA transcripts as template. First-round RT-PCR with HTBI primers preceded a second-round multiplex PCR. A single record per CDR3 protein comes from TCRdb applying MiXCR to the multiplex PCR reads. The table records over a million distinct CDR3 sequences, 35% to 45% of them present only once. Establishment of the diagnosis relied upon clinical symptoms, serum thyroxine, TRAb, thyroid ultrasound and orbital computed tomography. CDR3 length: 13 residues. CDR1 is MNHEY, CDR2 SVGEGT, per germline. V dropped 4 bases and J dropped 7 bases, with 11 bases sitting between them.

V usage is TRBV6-2 or TRBV6-3 and J usage is TRBJ1-5, with D possibly matching TRBD1 (5 bases). The sequenced sample consisted of peripheral blood or thyroid tissue (not recorded which). The sequence was obtained from an adult man with Graves' hyperthyroidism. DNA for the CDR3: TGTGCCAGCAGTTGGGTTGAGGGGCAGCCCCAGCATTTT. This encodes CASSWVEGQPQHF.